This entry concerns a single T cell receptor (beta chain). The antigen is not known. The sample comes from a study of cytomegalovirus exposure and HLA in healthy donors. Germline V gene lookup returns CDR1 MNHEY and CDR2 SMNVEV (reference sequence). J lost 4 bases, V lost 2 bases, and 4 bases had no gene match. The CDR3 is 15 amino acids. Study observations and caveats: By a later analysis, the bulk of CMV-associated TCR beta chains appeared HLA-restricted. As confirmed in vitro, a few CMV-associated chains were specific for CMV antigens.

Amplification used 60 Vbeta primers and 13 Jbeta primers. Sequenced by immunoSEQ multiplex PCR; TCRdb stores in-frame clones only, minus some. The sample has under 150,000 clones, approximately 85% seen once; the top ten hold 6.7%. The V call is TRBV27, the J call TRBJ2-3, with 9 bases identical to TRBD2. Material: PBMCs. This clonotype was sampled from a woman aged 25 to 39 in good health and CMV-seropositive. The CDR3 reads CASSLAGGPADTQYF. The DNA of the CDR3 is TGTGCCAGCAGTTTAGCGGGAGGGCCAGCAGATACGCAGTATTTT.